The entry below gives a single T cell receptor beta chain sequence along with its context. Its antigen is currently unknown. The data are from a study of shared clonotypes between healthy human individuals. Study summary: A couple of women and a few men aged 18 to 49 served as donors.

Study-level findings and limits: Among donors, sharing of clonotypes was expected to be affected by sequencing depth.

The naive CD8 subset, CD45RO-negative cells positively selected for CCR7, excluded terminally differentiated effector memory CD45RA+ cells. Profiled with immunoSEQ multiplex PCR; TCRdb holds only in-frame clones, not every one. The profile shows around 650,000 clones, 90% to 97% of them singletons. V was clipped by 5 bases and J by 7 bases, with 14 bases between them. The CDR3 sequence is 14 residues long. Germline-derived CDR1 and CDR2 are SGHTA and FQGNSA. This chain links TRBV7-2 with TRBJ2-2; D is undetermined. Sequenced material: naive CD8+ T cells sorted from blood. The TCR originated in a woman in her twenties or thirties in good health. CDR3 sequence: CASSRFLGNGELFF. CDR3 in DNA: TGTGCCAGCAGCCGATTCCTGGGTAACGGGGAGCTGTTTTTT.